The 32 T cell receptor beta chains below come from one sample, sequenced in a study of spatial heterogeneity in lung cancer. The time point denotes: blood at routine non-recurrence follow-up after resection. From the 5' RACE reads, TCRdb called clonotypes with MiXCR, one entry per CDR3 protein. This table has about 27,000 distinct CDR3 sequences, roughly 5.7% appearing once. The sample consisted of PBMCs, taken at follow-up. These TCRs come from a female donor with early-stage non-small cell lung cancer.

This clonotype appeared many times. The rearrangement uses TRBV18 and TRBJ2-6; maybe TRBD1 (6 bases). The germline V and J ends were trimmed by 2 bases and 0 bases, with 8 bases remaining between them. The CDR3 covers 16 residues. Germline V gene sequence: CDR1 KGHSH, CDR2 LQKENI. CDR3 DNA: TGTGCCAGCTCACCAAGGACAGTCTCTGGGGCCAACGTCCTGACTTTC. This sequence encodes CASSPRTVSGANVLTF. The entire variable domain, with the rest obtained from reference TRBV18 and TRBJ2-6, is as follows: NAGVMQNPRHLVRRRGQEARLRCSPMKGHSHVYWYRQLPEEGLKFMVYLQKENIIDESGMPKERFSAEFPKEGPSILRIQQVVRGDSAAYFCASSPRTVSGANVLTFGAGSRLTVL.

This clonotype occurred many times. The CDR3 bases are TGCGCCAGCAGCCAAGCTTCCGGGGGGCAATCCTACGAGCAGTACTTC. Protein product: CASSQASGGQSYEQYF. The chain carries TRBV4-3 and TRBJ2-7; weak D call: TRBD2 (7 bases). The CDR3 covers 16 residues. Trimming removed 1 base from V and 1 base from J, with 14 bases in between. In germline, CDR1 is LGHNA, CDR2 YSLEER.

This clonotype was detected ten times or more. The chain combines TRBV20-1 with TRBJ2-1; 9 bases fit TRBD2. Germline V CDR1 and CDR2: DFQATT, SNEGSKA (reference sequence). The length of the CDR3 is 18 residues. V lost 1 base to trimming and J lost 0 bases; unmatched junction nucleotides: 10. This chain's CDR3 is CSARGYGGGVDSYNEQFF. CDR3 coding DNA: TGCAGTGCTAGAGGTTACGGCGGGGGGGTCGACTCCTACAATGAGCAGTTCTTC.

Sample share makes this clonotype medium-sized. The V and J genes are TRBV7-2 and TRBJ2-1, with unresolved D. This CDR3 is 14 amino acids long. The V and J ends lost 2 bases and 6 bases respectively, with 11 bases between them. The V gene's germline CDR1 is SGHTA and CDR2 FQGNSA. Here the CDR3 reads CASSLMAGANEQFF. The CDR3 nucleotides read TGTGCCAGCAGCTTAATGGCAGGTGCCAATGAGCAGTTCTTC. Supplemented by reference TRBV7-2 and TRBJ2-1, the full variable domain reads GAGVSQSPSNKVTEKGKDVELRCDPISGHTALYWYRQSLGQGLEFLIYFQGNSAPDKSGLPSDRFSAERTGGSVSTLTIQRTQQEDSAVYLCASSLMAGANEQFFGPGTRLTVL.

In the case of this clonotype: An end of the junction differs from the germline gene, which may be a read error. This chain connects TRBV19 to TRBJ2-1; 12 bases map to TRBD2. CDR1 and CDR2 from the germline V gene are LNHDA and SQIVND (reference sequence). The CDR3 sequence is 16 residues long. In DNA, the CDR3 is TGTGTCAGTAGTACCCGACTAGCGGGAGTCAACAATGAGCAGTTCTTC. It translates to CVSSTRLAGVNNEQFF.

This clonotype was seen many times. J is TRBJ2-1 and V is TRBV7-2, with no clear D. Trimming pared 3 bases from V and 8 bases from J, leaving 8 bases between. CDR1 is SGHTA and CDR2 is FQGNSA in the germline V gene. CDR3 length: 12 residues. CDR3 protein: CASSLGRDEQFF. CDR3 coding DNA: TGTGCCAGCAGCTTGGGTAGGGATGAGCAGTTCTTC. Looking up the rest from reference TRBV7-2 and TRBJ2-1 gives the full variable domain: GAGVSQSPSNKVTEKGKDVELRCDPISGHTALYWYRQSLGQGLEFLIYFQGNSAPDKSGLPSDRFSAERTGGSVSTLTIQRTQQEDSAVYLCASSLGRDEQFFGPGTRLTVL.

The chain combines TRBV16 with TRBJ1-1, with D perhaps TRBD1 (6 bases). The CDR3 covers 16 residues. Germline V lookup: CDR1 KGHSY, CDR2 FQNENV. Trimming took 2 bases from V and 1 from J, leaving 14 bases between them. CDR3 coding DNA: TGTGCCAGCAGCCAACAGGGGAGGGTGGGGAACACTGAAGCTTTCTTT. Its translation: CASSQQGRVGNTEAFF. Together with reference TRBV16 and TRBJ1-1, the CDR3 gives the full variable domain: GEEVAQTPKHLVRGEGQKAKLYCAPIKGHSYVFWYQQVLKNEFKFLISFQNENVFDETGMPKERFSAKCLPNSPCSLEIQATKLEDSAVYFCASSQQGRVGNTEAFFGQGTRLTVV.

This clonotype came up many times. The chain has TRBV7-2 and TRBJ2-5; D remains unclear. The CDR3 sequence is 14 residues long. Germline V lookup: CDR1 SGHTA, CDR2 FQGNSA. V lost 4 bases and J 4 bases, leaving 13 bases between the germline ends. The CDR3 coding sequence is TGTGCCAGCAGCTCGGATACAGTGACAGAGACCCAGTACTTC. Amino acid sequence: CASSSDTVTETQYF.

This clonotype came up many times. This rearrangement joins TRBV9 to TRBJ2-3; D gene unclear. V lost 3 bases, J lost 5 bases, and 7 bases lay in between. Germline lookup yields CDR1 SGDLS and CDR2 YYNGEE. The CDR3 sequence is 12 residues long. The CDR3 reads CASSGHGDTQYF. In nucleotides, the CDR3 is TGTGCCAGCAGCGGCCACGGAGATACGCAGTATTTT.

Ten or more counts support this clonotype. This chain uses TRBV20-1 with TRBJ2-3; 8 bases line up with TRBD2. Losses at the gene ends were 0 bases for V and 3 bases for J; bases not matched to a gene: 14. The germline CDR1 and CDR2 sequences are DFQATT and SNEGSKA (reference sequence). CDR3 length: 18 amino acids. In DNA, the CDR3 is TGCAGTGCTAGAGATCGTTTAGCGGGATCCTCCCGAACAGATACGCAGTATTTT. This sequence encodes CSARDRLAGSSRTDTQYF.

This rearrangement joins TRBV27 to TRBJ2-7; perhaps TRBD1 as D (6 bases). Germline lookup yields CDR1 MNHEY and CDR2 SMNVEV (reference sequence). V shed 7 bases and J shed 6 bases, with 16 bases lying between them. The length of the CDR3 is 13 residues. CDR3: CASTPGGGREQYF. The CDR3, as DNA: TGTGCCAGCACCCCTGGTGGGGGCCGCGAGCAGTACTTC.

This clonotype has at least ten counts. V usage is TRBV20-1 and J usage is TRBJ2-3; possibly TRBD1 or TRBD2 for D (6 bases each). CDR1 and CDR2 (germline): DFQATT, SNEGSKA (reference sequence). CDR3 length: 15 residues. Trimming left V 1 base short and J 2 bases short, with 13 bases between. Written as DNA, the CDR3 is TGCAGTGCTAGAGGTCTCGGGGGCTTCACAGATACGCAGTATTTT. Its protein product is CSARGLGGFTDTQYF.

At least ten counts were recorded for this clonotype. The CDR3 coding sequence is TGTGCCAGCAGCCTACTACAGGGGCGAGAGACCCAGTACTTC. The encoded protein is CASSLLQGRETQYF. This sequence joins TRBV14 and TRBJ2-5; 7 nucleotides agree with TRBD1. This CDR3 region has 14 residues. Germline lookup yields CDR1 SGHDN and CDR2 FVKESK. V lost 4 bases, J lost 4 bases, and 6 bases stayed unmatched.

This clonotype was seen at least ten times. The CDR3 DNA reads as TGTGCCAGCAGTTTAACAGGGATTATGCTCACTGAAGCTTTCTTT. Its translation: CASSLTGIMLTEAFF. The chain uses TRBV6-2 or TRBV6-3 and TRBJ1-1; tentative D call: TRBD1 (6 bases). The CDR3 is 15 residues long. In germline, CDR1 is MNHEY, CDR2 SVGEGT. The V and J ends lost 4 bases and 4 bases respectively, with 16 bases between them.

This clonotype appeared many times. This chain links TRBV7-2 with TRBJ2-7; 11 bases map to TRBD2. Germline V gene sequence: CDR1 SGHTA, CDR2 FQGNSA. The trim removed 5 bases at V and 2 bases at J, leaving 2 bases unmatched. This CDR3 is 14 amino acids long. The CDR3 spells CASSGTSGPYEQYF. The CDR3 nucleotides read TGTGCCAGCAGCGGGACTAGCGGACCCTACGAGCAGTACTTC. The full variable domain, its missing parts supplied by reference TRBV7-2 and TRBJ2-7, is GAGVSQSPSNKVTEKGKDVELRCDPISGHTALYWYRQSLGQGLEFLIYFQGNSAPDKSGLPSDRFSAERTGGSVSTLTIQRTQQEDSAVYLCASSGTSGPYEQYFGPGTRLTVT.

The table lists this clonotype with many counts. J is TRBJ2-3 and V is TRBV12-3 or TRBV12-4; 16 nucleotides align to TRBD2. The length of the CDR3 is 18 residues. The V segment lost 3 bases and the J segment 2 bases; nucleotides outside the gene matches: 5. CDR3 residues: CASSFGTSGGASTDTQYF. CDR3 in DNA: TGTGCCAGCAGTTTTGGGACTAGCGGGGGGGCCTCCACAGATACGCAGTATTTT.

This clonotype was observed many times. The V gene is TRBV7-9, the J gene TRBJ2-3; the match to TRBD2 covers 13 bases. V lost 6 bases to trimming and J lost 4 bases; unmatched junction nucleotides: 1. CDR3 length: 14 residues. Germline values: CDR1 SEHNR, CDR2 FQNEAQ (reference sequence). DNA of the CDR3: TGTGCCAGCAGACTAGCGGGAGGGCCAGATACGCAGTATTTT. Its translation is CASRLAGGPDTQYF.

This clonotype was recorded at least ten times. The chain combines TRBV7-2 with TRBJ2-3; the D gene is possibly TRBD1 (6 bases). Germline CDR1 SGHTA, CDR2 FQGNSA. The CDR3 totals 15 residues. The germline V and J ends were trimmed by 6 bases and 1 base, with 14 bases remaining between them. CDR3 DNA sequence: TGTGCCAGCAGACTCGACAGGATTGGCACAGATACGCAGTATTTT. Protein sequence: CASRLDRIGTDTQYF.

This clonotype has a count of ten or more. The chain recombines TRBV5-1 with TRBJ2-1; no clear D. CDR3 length: 16 residues. The V and J ends lost 6 bases and 4 bases respectively, with 20 bases between them. CDR1 is SGHRS, CDR2 YFSETQ, per germline. This CDR3 reads CASTPVGQIGYNEQFF. Here the CDR3 DNA reads TGCGCCAGCACTCCGGTCGGCCAGATAGGTTACAATGAGCAGTTCTTC.

This clonotype occurred a few times. The chain recombines TRBV19 with TRBJ1-5, with 8 bases lining up with TRBD1. Losses at the gene ends were 10 bases for V and 2 bases for J; bases not matched to a gene: 22. The CDR3 covers 19 residues. Germline V gene sequence: CDR1 LNHDA, CDR2 SQIVND (reference sequence). The CDR3 is CATSAVRGTGRLGNQPQHF. Here the CDR3 DNA reads TGTGCCACCTCCGCCGTTCGCGGGACAGGACGGTTAGGCAATCAGCCCCAGCATTTT.

This clonotype showed up many times. The rearrangement joins TRBV4-3 to TRBJ1-1; D call uncertain. The CDR3 extends over 14 amino acids. Trimming took off 4 bases at V and 5 bases at J, with 14 bases between the two ends. Germline assignment: CDR1 LGHNA and CDR2 YSLEER. CDR3 DNA: TGCGCCAGCAGCCGGACCTGGGCTGGGACTGAAGCTTTCTTT. It encodes CASSRTWAGTEAFF.

The V and J genes are TRBV6-5 and TRBJ1-2; D uncertain. Germline V CDR1 and CDR2: MNHEY, SVGAGI. There are 13 residues in the CDR3. V lost 7 bases to trimming and J lost 6 bases, with 15 bases between them. DNA for the CDR3: TGTGCCAGCACTCGGGCGGCGGTTAATGGCTACACCTTC. Amino acids: CASTRAAVNGYTF.

This clonotype has ten or more counts. This chain joins TRBV5-6 and TRBJ2-2, with D unclear. The germline gives CDR1 SGHDT, CDR2 YYEEEE. Trimming took 0 bases from V and 2 from J, leaving 2 bases between them. The CDR3 has 13 amino acids. In DNA, the CDR3 is TGTGCCAGCAGCTTGGCAAACACCGGGGAGCTGTTTTTT. As protein: CASSLANTGELFF.

There are many counts of this clonotype. The V gene is TRBV2, the J gene TRBJ2-2; a weak D match, TRBD1 (6 bases). V gave up 5 bases and J gave up 6 bases, with 7 bases separating them. CDR1 and CDR2 from the germline V gene are SNHLY and FYNNEI. The CDR3 totals 12 residues. CDR3 in amino acids: CASSQGPGELFF. The CDR3 nucleotides read TGTGCCAGCAGTCAGGGGCCCGGGGAGCTGTTTTTT.

This clonotype has more than one count but fewer than ten. The CDR3 reads CSAKPGRSYNSPLHF. CDR3 bases: TGCAGTGCAAAACCGGGGCGGTCCTATAATTCACCCCTCCACTTT. The chain has TRBV20-1 and TRBJ1-6, with TRBD1 as a possible D gene (5 bases). Germline CDR1 and CDR2: DFQATT and SNEGSKA (reference sequence). V was clipped by 6 bases and J by 1 base, with 13 bases between them. This CDR3 is 15 amino acids long.

With respect to this clonotype: Since a much larger clone is just one base distant, this may be a read error. The rearrangement joins TRBV7-2 to TRBJ2-5; 12 nucleotides line up with TRBD2. In germline, CDR1 is SGHTA, CDR2 FQGNSA. The CDR3 runs to 14 residues. The CDR3 sequence is CVSSRLAGVETQYF. CDR3 DNA sequence: TGTGTCAGCAGTCGACTAGCGGGGGTAGAGACCCAGTACTTC.

This clonotype has a count of ten or more. The genes are TRBV19 and TRBJ2-3; D ambiguous. The germline CDR1 and CDR2 sequences are LNHDA and SQIVND (reference sequence). This CDR3 spans 14 amino acids. Between the trimmed V and J ends, which lost 4 bases and 4 bases, there was a span of 12 bases. CDR3 sequence (DNA): TGTGCCAGTAGTAGCGAGCGCCGATCAGATACGCAGTATTTT. Its translation: CASSSERRSDTQYF.

This clonotype was picked up many times. V and J are TRBV6-5 and TRBJ2-2, with a possible D match to TRBD2 (5 bases). In germline, CDR1 is MNHEY, CDR2 SVGAGI. Trimming removed 4 bases from V and 6 bases from J, with 15 bases in between. This CDR3 is built from 15 residues. CDR3 protein: CASSSGPGFPGELFF. The CDR3 DNA reads TGTGCCAGCAGTTCCGGACCGGGGTTTCCCGGGGAGCTGTTTTTT.

In its sample, this clonotype was seen many times. The chain has TRBV12-5 and TRBJ1-5; perhaps TRBD1 as D (5 bases). V lost 3 bases, J lost 4 bases, and 10 bases lay in between. Germline V gene data show CDR1 as LGHNT and CDR2 as FRNRAP. The CDR3 is 14 residues long. The CDR3 spells CASGLGGENQPQHF. The CDR3, as DNA: TGTGCTAGTGGTTTAGGAGGGGAAAATCAGCCCCAGCATTTT.

This clonotype was seen many times. The V call is TRBV12-3 or TRBV12-4, the J call TRBJ2-7, with 7 nucleotides matching TRBD1. This CDR3 contains 11 residues. V trimming: 3 bases; J trimming: 10 bases; junction bases outside the gene matches: 3. The CDR3 DNA reads TGTGCCAGCAGTTTGACAGGGAGACAGTACTTC. The encoded protein is CASSLTGRQYF.

There are many counts of this clonotype. This rearrangement joins TRBV10-3 to TRBJ2-3; no firm D call. CDR1 is ENHRY and CDR2 is SYGVKD in the germline V gene. This CDR3 is 13 amino acids long. V lost 0 bases to trimming and J lost 6 bases, with 7 bases between them. As DNA, the CDR3 is TGTGCCATCAGTGAGTCGAGTAGGGATACGCAGTATTTT. This sequence encodes CAISESSRDTQYF.

The sample holds many counts of this clonotype. The chain couples TRBV10-2 to TRBJ2-5, with D possibly TRBD1 on 5 matching bases. Germline V gives CDR1 WSHSY, CDR2 SAAADI. V was trimmed by 7 bases and J by 0 bases, leaving 9 bases between them. This CDR3 is built from 13 residues. Here the CDR3 DNA reads TGCGCCAGCACCCGACAGTACCAAGAGACCCAGTACTTC. Encoded protein: CASTRQYQETQYF.